Listed here are 21 T cell receptor beta chains from one sample, sequenced in a study of technical replicates of blood from a handful of donors. The method was immunoSEQ multiplex PCR; TCRdb's version includes in-frame clones alone and lacks a portion of them. The sample lists 87,000 or so clones, 92% occurring once. The material sequenced was T cells isolated from PBMCs. The receptors come from a human donor in good health.

The rearrangement uses TRBV29-1 and TRBJ2-7; D perhaps matches TRBD1 (6 bases). The CDR3 totals 13 residues. V lost 5 bases to trimming and J lost 6 bases, with 17 bases between them. Germline values: CDR1 SQVTM, CDR2 ANQGSEA. The CDR3 DNA reads TGCAGCGTTTTAACAGGGAAGGCCGGCGAGCAGTACTTC. This encodes CSVLTGKAGEQYF.

The rearrangement joins TRBV19 to TRBJ1-1, with D unresolved. The V end lost 0 bases, the J end lost 0 bases, and 14 bases lay between the germline ends. Germline CDR1 is LNHDA and CDR2 is SQIVND (reference sequence). The CDR3 runs to 17 residues. This CDR3 is CASSIDGWAPVNTEAFF. The CDR3 DNA is TGTGCCAGTAGTATAGATGGGTGGGCCCCAGTGAACACTGAAGCTTTCTTT.

The chain employs TRBV28 and TRBJ2-7, with D possibly being TRBD1 (6 bases). Germline V CDR1 and CDR2: MDHEN, SYDVKM. Trimming removed 2 bases at V and 0 bases at J, with 23 bases between. CDR3 length equals 19 residues. The CDR3 is CASSLVFGMLGHLSYEQYF. The CDR3 DNA sequence: TGTGCCAGCAGTTTAGTATTTGGTATGTTGGGACACCTCTCCTACGAGCAGTACTTC.

The chain couples TRBV5-1 to TRBJ2-5; 14 bases are shared with TRBD2. With 3 bases clipped from V and 7 bases from J, the junction kept 8 bases outside the gene matches. The germline gives CDR1 SGHRS, CDR2 YFSETQ. The CDR3 sequence is 16 residues long. The CDR3 DNA sequence: TGCGCCAGCAGCTCGGGACTAGCGGGGGCCGGGGGGACCCAGTACTTC. Translation: CASSSGLAGAGGTQYF.

The rearrangement joins TRBV28 to TRBJ2-5; D unclear. The CDR3 totals 11 residues. V shed 5 bases and J shed 1 base, with 2 bases lying between them. Germline CDR1 MDHEN, CDR2 SYDVKM. The CDR3: CASSRQETQYF. The CDR3 nucleotides are TGTGCCAGCAGTCGCCAAGAGACCCAGTACTTC. Variable domain in full (rest from reference TRBV28 and TRBJ2-5): DVKVTQSSRYLVKRTGEKVFLECVQDMDHENMFWYRQDPGLGLRLIYFSYDVKMKEKGDIPEGYSVSREKKERFSLILESASTNQTSMYLCASSRQETQYFGPGTRLLVL.

V gene TRBV6-4 combines with J gene TRBJ2-2; a possible D gene is TRBD1 (5 bases). The CDR3 has 15 amino acids. V lost 4 bases, J lost 1 base, and 10 bases lay in between. Germline V gene lookup returns CDR1 MRHNA and CDR2 SNTAGT. In DNA, the CDR3 is TGTGCCAGCAGTGTTAGTACAGGGAACACCGGGGAGCTGTTTTTT. It yields the protein CASSVSTGNTGELFF.

This clone was detected once. The chain combines TRBV28 with TRBJ2-3; the D gene is possibly TRBD2 (5 bases). Trimming cost V 2 bases and J 3 bases, with 6 bases left between them. The germline CDR1 and CDR2 sequences are MDHEN and SYDVKM. The CDR3 runs 13 residues. For the CDR3, the DNA is TGTGCCAGCAGTTTAATAGCGACAGATACGCAGTATTTT. It specifies CASSLIATDTQYF.

The chain combines TRBV10-2 with TRBJ2-7, with 7 nucleotides matching TRBD2. Germline assignment: CDR1 WSHSY and CDR2 SAAADI. This CDR3 spans 11 amino acids. The trim removed 6 bases at V and 6 bases at J, leaving 2 bases unmatched. The DNA of the CDR3 is TGCGCCAGCAGGGTAGCGGGCGAGCAGTACTTC. As protein: CASRVAGEQYF.

The chain couples TRBV21-1 to TRBJ1-1; TRBD1 is the table's D call, not checked against the DNA. TRBV21-1 is an annotated pseudogene. The CDR3 has 18 amino acids. DNA for the CDR3: TGTGCCAGCAGCGCAACTCCGGGACAGGGGTCGGAGAACACTGAAGCTTTCTTT. Residues: CASSATPGQGSENTEAFF.

Written as DNA, the CDR3 is TGTGCCAGCAGTCCCTCCCTCCTCCAAGAGACCCAGTACTTC. It is translated as CASSPSLLQETQYF. This chain joins TRBV27 and TRBJ2-5, with D uncertain. The CDR3 spans 14 residues. Germline V gene data show CDR1 as MNHEY and CDR2 as SMNVEV (reference sequence). Trimming cost V 5 bases and J 1 base, with 11 bases left between them.

The chain links TRBV10-3 to TRBJ2-7; weak D call: TRBD2 (5 bases). The CDR3 consists of 12 residues. CDR1 is ENHRY and CDR2 is SYGVKD in the germline V gene. V was clipped by 6 bases and J by 12 bases, with 18 bases between them. The CDR3 reads CAIRADTYEGYF. The CDR3 DNA reads TGTGCCATCAGGGCAGACACCTACGAGGGGTACTTC.

The chain joins TRBV4-2 to TRBJ2-7; D perhaps matches TRBD1 (6 bases). The germline CDR1 and CDR2 sequences are LGHNA and YNFKEQ. Deletions cut 0 bases from V and 5 bases from J, with 11 bases between. CDR3 length: 14 amino acids. Here the CDR3 reads CASSQDQGQNEQYF. The CDR3 DNA is TGTGCCAGCAGCCAAGATCAGGGACAAAACGAGCAGTACTTC.

The chain is built from TRBV7-9 and TRBJ2-7; TRBD2 is a possible D gene (6 bases). V shed 4 bases and J shed 5 bases, with 12 bases lying between them. CDR1 and CDR2 (germline): SEHNR, FQNEAQ (reference sequence). This CDR3 has 13 amino acids. The CDR3 is CASSWVGGNEQYF. As DNA, the CDR3 is TGTGCCAGCAGCTGGGTCGGGGGTAACGAGCAGTACTTC.

CDR3 DNA: TGCAGCGTTGGGGGACTAGCGTCCTACAATGAGCAGTTCTTC. It translates to CSVGGLASYNEQFF. The V and J genes are TRBV29-1 and TRBJ2-1, with TRBD2 matching over 10 bases. Trimming took 4 bases from V and 1 from J; bases not matched to a gene: 1. The CDR3 covers 14 residues. Germline values: CDR1 SQVTM, CDR2 ANQGSEA.

The genes are TRBV29-1 and TRBJ2-2, with TRBD1 matching over 11 bases. The V and J ends lost 3 bases and 4 bases, in that order; junction bases with no gene match: 7. The length of the CDR3 is 16 residues. CDR1 is SQVTM and CDR2 is ANQGSEA in the germline V gene. CDR3 residues: CSVDNRDRGTTGELFF. CDR3 sequence (DNA): TGCAGCGTTGACAACCGGGACAGGGGGACCACCGGGGAGCTGTTTTTT.

The chain is built from TRBV28 and TRBJ2-1, with D possibly being TRBD2 (6 bases). The CDR3 totals 14 residues. Between the trimmed V and J ends, which lost 3 bases and 5 bases, there was a span of 11 bases. Germline V gene sequence: CDR1 MDHEN, CDR2 SYDVKM. Here the CDR3 reads CASSFARTNNEQFF. Written as DNA, the CDR3 is TGTGCCAGCAGTTTTGCCCGGACTAACAATGAGCAGTTCTTC.

The rearrangement joins TRBV11-2 to TRBJ2-7; D is uncertain. The V end lost 5 bases, the J end lost 0 bases, and 14 bases lay between the germline ends. Germline CDR1 and CDR2: SGHAT and FQNNGV. The CDR3 runs to 15 residues. In nucleotides, the CDR3 is TGTGCCAGCAGCCAATACATTGGGCCCTCCTACGAGCAGTACTTC. It specifies CASSQYIGPSYEQYF. The full variable domain, in which reference TRBV11-2 and TRBJ2-7 provide the parts outside the CDR3, is EAGVAQSPRYKIIEKRQSVAFWCNPISGHATLYWYQQILGQGPKLLIQFQNNGVVDDSQLPKDRFSAERLKGVDSTLKIQPAKLEDSAVYLCASSQYIGPSYEQYFGPGTRLTVT.

The chain employs TRBV30 and TRBJ1-5; TRBD1 is a possible D gene (6 bases). The germline CDR1 and CDR2 sequences are GTSNPN and SVGIG (reference sequence). The CDR3 has 18 amino acids. The V gene lost 4 bases and the J gene lost 0 bases, with 22 bases spanning the gap. CDR3 protein: CAWTPRLGRGNSNQPQHF. CDR3 bases: TGTGCCTGGACTCCCCGTTTGGGCAGGGGAAATAGCAATCAGCCCCAGCATTTT.

This clone was recorded once. The chain combines TRBV12-2 with TRBJ2-5; the table names TRBD2, a call not compared with the DNA. TRBV12-2 is flagged as a pseudogene. The CDR3 runs to 17 residues. CDR3 in amino acids: CASRLAERDDYQETQYF. The DNA of the CDR3 is TGTGCAAGTCGCTTAGCCGAGCGGGACGACTACCAAGAGACCCAGTACTTC.

The chain is built from TRBV6-5 and TRBJ2-3, with D possibly being TRBD2 (6 bases). In germline, CDR1 is MNHEY, CDR2 SVGAGI. V was cut by 6 bases and J by 11 bases, with 9 bases left in between. The length of the CDR3 is 10 residues. In nucleotides, the CDR3 is TGTGCCAGCAGGGGGGAGGTGCAGTATTTT. Amino acid sequence: CASRGEVQYF.

This chain connects TRBV6-1 to TRBJ2-1; unclear D gene. Trimming removed 4 bases from V and 4 bases from J, with 5 bases in between. Germline CDR1 and CDR2: MNHNS and SASEGT. This CDR3 spans 12 amino acids. The CDR3: CASSGQYNEQFF. In DNA form, the CDR3 reads TGTGCCAGCAGTGGGCAGTACAATGAGCAGTTCTTC.